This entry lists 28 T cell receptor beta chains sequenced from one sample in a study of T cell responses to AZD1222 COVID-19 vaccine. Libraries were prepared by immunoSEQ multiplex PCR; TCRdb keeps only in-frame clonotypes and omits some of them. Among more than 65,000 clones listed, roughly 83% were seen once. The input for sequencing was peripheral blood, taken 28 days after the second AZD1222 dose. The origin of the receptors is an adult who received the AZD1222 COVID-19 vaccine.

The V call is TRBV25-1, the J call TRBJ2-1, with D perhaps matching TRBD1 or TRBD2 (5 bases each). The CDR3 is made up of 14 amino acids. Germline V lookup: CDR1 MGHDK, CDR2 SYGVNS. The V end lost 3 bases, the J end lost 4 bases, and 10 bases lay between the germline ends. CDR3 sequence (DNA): TGTGCCAGCAGTGAGGGACCCACTTACAATGAGCAGTTCTTC. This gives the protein CASSEGPTYNEQFF.

The CDR3 bases are TGTGCCAGCACCCCACTTCGTCTAGAAGCTATCGAGCAGTACTTC. It encodes CASTPLRLEAIEQYF. V usage is TRBV7-9 and J usage is TRBJ2-7; D not resolved. With 7 bases removed from V and 6 bases from J, the gap between germline ends came to 22 bases. Germline-derived CDR1 and CDR2 are SEHNR and FQNEAQ (reference sequence). This CDR3 comprises 15 residues.

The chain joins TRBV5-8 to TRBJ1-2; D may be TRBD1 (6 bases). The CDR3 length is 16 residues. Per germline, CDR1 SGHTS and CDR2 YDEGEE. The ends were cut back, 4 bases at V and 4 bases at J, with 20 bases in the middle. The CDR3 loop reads CASSRTSRGSGYGYTF. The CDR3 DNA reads TGTGCCAGCAGCCGAACCTCCAGGGGATCGGGCTATGGCTACACCTTC.

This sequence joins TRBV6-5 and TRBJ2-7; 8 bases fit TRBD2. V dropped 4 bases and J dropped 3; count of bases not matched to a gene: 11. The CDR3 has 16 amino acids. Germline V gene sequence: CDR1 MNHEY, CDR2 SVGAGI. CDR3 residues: CASSSLGAGEIYEQYF. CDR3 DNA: TGTGCCAGCAGTTCCTTGGGAGCGGGAGAAATCTACGAGCAGTACTTC.

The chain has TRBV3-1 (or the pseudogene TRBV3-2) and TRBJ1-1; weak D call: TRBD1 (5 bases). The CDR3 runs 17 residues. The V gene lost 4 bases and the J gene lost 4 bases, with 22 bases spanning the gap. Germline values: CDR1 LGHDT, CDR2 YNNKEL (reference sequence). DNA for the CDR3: TGTGCCAGCAGCCCTCGGGACCGATGGGCGAAAAGCACTGAAGCTTTCTTT. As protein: CASSPRDRWAKSTEAFF.

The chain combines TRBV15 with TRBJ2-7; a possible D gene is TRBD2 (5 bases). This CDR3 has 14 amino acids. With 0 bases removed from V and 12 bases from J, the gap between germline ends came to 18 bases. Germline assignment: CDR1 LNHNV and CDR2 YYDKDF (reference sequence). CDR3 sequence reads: CATSRDLGRTSRYF. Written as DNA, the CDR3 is TGTGCCACCAGCAGAGATCTCGGCCGGACTTCACGGTACTTC. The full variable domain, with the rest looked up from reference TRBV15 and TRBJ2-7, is DAMVIQNPRYQVTQFGKPVTLSCSQTLNHNVMYWYQQKSSQAPKLLFHYYDKDFNNEADTPDNFQSRRPNTSFCFLDIRSPGLGDTAMYLCATSRDLGRTSRYFGPGTRLTVT.

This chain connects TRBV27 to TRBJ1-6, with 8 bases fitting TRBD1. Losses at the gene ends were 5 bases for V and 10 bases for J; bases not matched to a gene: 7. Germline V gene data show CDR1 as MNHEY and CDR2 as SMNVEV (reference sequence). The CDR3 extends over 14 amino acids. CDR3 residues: CASSLTGGSSPLHF. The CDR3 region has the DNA TGTGCCAGCAGTCTCACAGGGGGGAGCTCACCCCTCCACTTT.

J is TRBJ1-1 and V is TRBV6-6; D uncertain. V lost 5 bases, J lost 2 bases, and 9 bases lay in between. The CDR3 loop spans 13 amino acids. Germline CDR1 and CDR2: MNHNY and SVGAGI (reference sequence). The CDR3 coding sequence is TGTGCCAGCAGTAACAGAGAAAACACTGAAGCTTTCTTT. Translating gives CASSNRENTEAFF.

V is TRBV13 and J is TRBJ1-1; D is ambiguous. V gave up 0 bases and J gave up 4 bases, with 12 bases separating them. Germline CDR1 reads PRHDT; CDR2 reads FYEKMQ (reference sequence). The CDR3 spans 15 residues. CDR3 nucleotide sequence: TGTGCCAGCAGCTTAGGGGGAGGGTGGAGCACTGAAGCTTTCTTT. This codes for CASSLGGGWSTEAFF.

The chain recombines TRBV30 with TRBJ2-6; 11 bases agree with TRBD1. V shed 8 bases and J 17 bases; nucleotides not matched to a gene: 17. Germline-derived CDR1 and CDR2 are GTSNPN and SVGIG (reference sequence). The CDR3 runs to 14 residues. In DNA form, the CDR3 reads TGTGCCCTGAAAACCACCGGGACAGGGGGTGCAATGACTTTC. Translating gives CALKTTGTGGAMTF.

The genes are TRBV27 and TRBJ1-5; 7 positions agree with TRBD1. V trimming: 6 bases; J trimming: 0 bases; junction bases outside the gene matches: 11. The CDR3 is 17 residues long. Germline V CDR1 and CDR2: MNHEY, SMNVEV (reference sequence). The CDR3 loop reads CASRPLTGLSSNQPQHF. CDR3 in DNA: TGTGCCAGCAGACCCCTGACAGGGCTTTCTAGCAATCAGCCCCAGCATTTT.

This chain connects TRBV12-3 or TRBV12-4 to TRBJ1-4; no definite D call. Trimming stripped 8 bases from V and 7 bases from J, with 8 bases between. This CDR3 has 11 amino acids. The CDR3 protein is CASGPGEKLFF. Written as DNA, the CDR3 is TGTGCCAGCGGCCCGGGTGAAAAACTGTTTTTT.

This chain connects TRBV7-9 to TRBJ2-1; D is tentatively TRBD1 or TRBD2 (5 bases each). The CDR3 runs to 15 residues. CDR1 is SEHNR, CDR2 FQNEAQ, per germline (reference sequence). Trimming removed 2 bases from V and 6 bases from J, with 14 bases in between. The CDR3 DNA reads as TGTGCCAGCAGCTTATCAGGGACCCTTGCCAATGAGCAGTTCTTC. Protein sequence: CASSLSGTLANEQFF.

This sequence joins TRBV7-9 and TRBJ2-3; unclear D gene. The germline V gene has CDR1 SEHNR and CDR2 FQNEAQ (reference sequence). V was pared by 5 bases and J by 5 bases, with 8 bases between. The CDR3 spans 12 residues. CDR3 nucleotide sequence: TGTGCCAGCAGCCTTGGCCTAGATACGCAGTATTTT. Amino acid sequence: CASSLGLDTQYF.

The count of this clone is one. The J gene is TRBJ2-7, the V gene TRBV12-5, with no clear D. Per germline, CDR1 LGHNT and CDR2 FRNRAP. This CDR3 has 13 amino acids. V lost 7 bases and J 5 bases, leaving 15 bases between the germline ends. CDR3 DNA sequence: TGTGCTAGTGTGAAAGGGTGGGTCAACGAGCAGTACTTC. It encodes CASVKGWVNEQYF.

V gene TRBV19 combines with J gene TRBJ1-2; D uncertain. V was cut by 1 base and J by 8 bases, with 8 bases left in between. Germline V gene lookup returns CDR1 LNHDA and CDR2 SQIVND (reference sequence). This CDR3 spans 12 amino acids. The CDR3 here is CASSIGLGGYTF. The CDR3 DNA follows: TGTGCCAGTAGTATAGGACTCGGAGGCTACACCTTC.

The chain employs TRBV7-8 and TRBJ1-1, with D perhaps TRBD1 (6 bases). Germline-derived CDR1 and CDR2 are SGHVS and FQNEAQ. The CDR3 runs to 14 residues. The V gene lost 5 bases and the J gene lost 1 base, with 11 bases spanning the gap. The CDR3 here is CASSPRTANTEAFF. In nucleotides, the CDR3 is TGTGCCAGCAGCCCCCGGACAGCGAACACTGAAGCTTTCTTT.

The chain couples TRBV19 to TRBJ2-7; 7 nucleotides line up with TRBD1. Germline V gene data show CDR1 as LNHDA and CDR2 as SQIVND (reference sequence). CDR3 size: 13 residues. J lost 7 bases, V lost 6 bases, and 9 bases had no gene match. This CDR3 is CASSYKYRGEQYF. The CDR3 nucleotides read TGTGCCAGTAGCTACAAGTACAGGGGAGAGCAGTACTTC.

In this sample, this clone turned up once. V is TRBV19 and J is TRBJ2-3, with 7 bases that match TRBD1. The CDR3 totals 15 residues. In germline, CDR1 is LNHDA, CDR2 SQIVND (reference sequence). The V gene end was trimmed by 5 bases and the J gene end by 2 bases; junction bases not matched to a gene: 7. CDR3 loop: CASSLDRRYTDTQYF. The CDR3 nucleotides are TGTGCCAGTAGTTTGGACAGGAGATACACAGATACGCAGTATTTT.

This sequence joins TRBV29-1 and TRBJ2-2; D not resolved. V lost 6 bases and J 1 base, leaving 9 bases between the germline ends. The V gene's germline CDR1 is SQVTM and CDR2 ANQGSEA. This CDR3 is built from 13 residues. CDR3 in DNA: TGCAGCGTCCTGAGAGGGAACACCGGGGAGCTGTTTTTT. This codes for CSVLRGNTGELFF.

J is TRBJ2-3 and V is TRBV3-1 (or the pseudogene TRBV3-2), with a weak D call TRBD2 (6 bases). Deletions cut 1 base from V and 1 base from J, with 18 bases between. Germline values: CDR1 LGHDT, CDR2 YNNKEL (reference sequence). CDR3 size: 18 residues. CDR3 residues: CASSQVVWGVGGTDTQYF. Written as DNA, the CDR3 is TGTGCCAGCAGCCAAGTAGTCTGGGGGGTCGGAGGCACAGATACGCAGTATTTT.

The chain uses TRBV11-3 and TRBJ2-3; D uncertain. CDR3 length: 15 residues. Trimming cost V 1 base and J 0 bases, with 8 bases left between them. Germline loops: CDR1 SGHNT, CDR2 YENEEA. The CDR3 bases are TGTGCCAGCAGCTTAGTGGGTCCTAGCACAGATACGCAGTATTTT. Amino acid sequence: CASSLVGPSTDTQYF.

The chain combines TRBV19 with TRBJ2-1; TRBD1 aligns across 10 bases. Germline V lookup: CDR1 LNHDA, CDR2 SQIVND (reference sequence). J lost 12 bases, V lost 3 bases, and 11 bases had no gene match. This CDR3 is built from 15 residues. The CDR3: CASSMGQGSPRGQFF. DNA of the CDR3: TGTGCCAGTAGTATGGGACAGGGGAGCCCTCGCGGGCAGTTCTTC.

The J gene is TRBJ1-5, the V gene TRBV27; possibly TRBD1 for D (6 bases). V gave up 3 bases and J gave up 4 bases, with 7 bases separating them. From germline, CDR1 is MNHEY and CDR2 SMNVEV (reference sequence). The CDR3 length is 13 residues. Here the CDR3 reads CASSFTGNQPQHF. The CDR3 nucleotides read TGTGCCAGCAGTTTTACAGGGAATCAGCCCCAGCATTTT.

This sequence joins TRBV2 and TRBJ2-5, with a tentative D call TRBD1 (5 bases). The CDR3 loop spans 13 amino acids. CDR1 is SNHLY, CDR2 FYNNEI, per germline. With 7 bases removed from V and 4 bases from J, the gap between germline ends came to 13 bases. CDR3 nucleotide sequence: TGTGCCAGCACCGCCTTAGGGGTAGAGACCCAGTACTTC. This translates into CASTALGVETQYF. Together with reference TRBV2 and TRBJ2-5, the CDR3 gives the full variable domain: EPEVTQTPSHQVTQMGQEVILRCVPISNHLYFYWYRQILGQKVEFLVSFYNNEISEKSEIFDDQFSVERPDGSNFTLKIRSTKLEDSAMYFCASTALGVETQYFGPGTRLLVL.

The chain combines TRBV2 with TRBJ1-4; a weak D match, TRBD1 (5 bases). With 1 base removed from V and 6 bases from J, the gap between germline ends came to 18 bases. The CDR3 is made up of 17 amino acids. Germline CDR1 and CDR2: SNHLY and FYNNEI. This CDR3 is CASSEGVLAGGYEKLFF. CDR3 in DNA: TGTGCCAGCAGTGAAGGGGTCCTGGCGGGGGGTTATGAAAAACTGTTTTTT.

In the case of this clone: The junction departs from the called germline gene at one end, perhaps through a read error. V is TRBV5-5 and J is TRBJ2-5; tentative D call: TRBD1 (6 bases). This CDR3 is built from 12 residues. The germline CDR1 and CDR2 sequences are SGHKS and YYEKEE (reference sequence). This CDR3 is CASSLAKGELNF. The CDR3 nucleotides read TGTGCCAGCAGCTTGGCCAAGGGGGAGTTGAACTTC.

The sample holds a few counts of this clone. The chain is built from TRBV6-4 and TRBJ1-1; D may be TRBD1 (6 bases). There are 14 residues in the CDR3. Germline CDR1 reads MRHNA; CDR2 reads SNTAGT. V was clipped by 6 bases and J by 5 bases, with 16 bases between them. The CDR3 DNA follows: TGTGCCAGCAGGCCTACGGGGGCTCTAACTGAAGCTTTCTTT. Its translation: CASRPTGALTEAFF.